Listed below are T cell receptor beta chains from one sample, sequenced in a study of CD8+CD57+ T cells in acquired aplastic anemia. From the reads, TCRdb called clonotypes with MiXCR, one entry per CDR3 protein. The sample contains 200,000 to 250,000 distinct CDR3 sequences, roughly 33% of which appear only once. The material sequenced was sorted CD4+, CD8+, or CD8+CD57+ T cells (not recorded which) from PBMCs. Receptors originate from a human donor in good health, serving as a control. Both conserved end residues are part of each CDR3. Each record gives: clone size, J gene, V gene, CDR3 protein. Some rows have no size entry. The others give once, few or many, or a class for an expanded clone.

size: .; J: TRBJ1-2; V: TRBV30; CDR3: CAWSVGASGYTF
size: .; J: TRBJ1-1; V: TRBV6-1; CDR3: CASSATGNTEALF
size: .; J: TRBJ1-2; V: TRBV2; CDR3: CASSGGTGGPWPDGYTF
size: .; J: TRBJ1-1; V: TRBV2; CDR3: CASIRTGDTEAFF
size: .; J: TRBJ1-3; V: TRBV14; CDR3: CASSPLGPGNTIYF
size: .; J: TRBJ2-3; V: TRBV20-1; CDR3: CSARSSGDGIEDTQYF
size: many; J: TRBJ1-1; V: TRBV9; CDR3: CASSVEGDYTEAFF
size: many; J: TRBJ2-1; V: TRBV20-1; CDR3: CSARGDDEQFF
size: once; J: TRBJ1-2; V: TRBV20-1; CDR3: CSAMPSGTANYGYTF
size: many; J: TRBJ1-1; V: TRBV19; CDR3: CASSRSAEAFF
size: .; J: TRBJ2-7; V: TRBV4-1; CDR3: CASSQDILRGQGINEQYF
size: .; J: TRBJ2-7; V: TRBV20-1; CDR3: CSARRGQGAREQYF
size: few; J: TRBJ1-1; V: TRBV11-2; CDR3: CASSSGRRLNTGAFF
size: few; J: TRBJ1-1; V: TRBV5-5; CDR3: CASSSTSGTLNTEAFF
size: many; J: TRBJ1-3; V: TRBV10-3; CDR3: CAISDPDRGGRAGNTIYF
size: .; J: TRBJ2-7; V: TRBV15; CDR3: CATSSRTGTYEQYF
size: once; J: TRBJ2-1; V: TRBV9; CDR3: CASSGDVGDNEQFF
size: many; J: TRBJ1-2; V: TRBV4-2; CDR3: CASSQDKGFYGYTF
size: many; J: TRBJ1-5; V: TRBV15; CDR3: CATSRDSGAQHF
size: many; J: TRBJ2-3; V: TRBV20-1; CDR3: CSATGLAENTQYF
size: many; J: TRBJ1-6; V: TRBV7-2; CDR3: CASSPGSGSPLHF
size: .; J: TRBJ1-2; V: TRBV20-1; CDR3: CSARDQGFYGYTF
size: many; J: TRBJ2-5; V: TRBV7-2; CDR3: CASSLGLAIETQYF
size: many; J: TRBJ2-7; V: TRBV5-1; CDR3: CASSLVVAGFSYEQYF
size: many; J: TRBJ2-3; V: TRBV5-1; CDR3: CASSLGGGGPWGTQYF
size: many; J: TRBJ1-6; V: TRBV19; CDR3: CASSMAGGDDSPLHF
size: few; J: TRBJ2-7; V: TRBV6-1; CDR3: CASSESTGEQYF
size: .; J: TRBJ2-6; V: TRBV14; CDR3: CASSQLIGPGANVLTF
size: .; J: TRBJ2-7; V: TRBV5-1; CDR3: CASSHRGGMDEQYF